This TCR beta chain was recovered during a study of response to subunit inactivated influenza vaccine. TCRdb ran MiXCR on the RT-PCR reads and lists one entry per CDR3 protein. The profile shows 800,000 to 1,000,000 distinct CDR3 sequences, around 20% of them singletons. This clonotype was observed a single time. The germline CDR1 and CDR2 sequences are LGHDT and YNNKEL (reference sequence). The CDR3 consists of 15 residues. Trimming removed 4 bases at V and 8 bases at J, with 17 bases between. The TCR was taken from a man in his fifties or sixties who received an inactivated influenza vaccine. The rearrangement joins TRBV3-1 to TRBJ1-4; no reliable D call. This sample comprised PBMCs from blood, obtained less than 6 days after vaccination. In nucleotides, the CDR3 is TGTGCCAGCAGCCCCTACACGGTTCTGAGCGAAAAACTGTTTTTT. Translating it yields CASSPYTVLSEKLFF.